This T cell receptor (beta chain) was obtained from a study of blood T cell repertoires in COVID-19. In the study overall: Samples representing acute and convalescent COVID-19 were sourced from the United States, Italy and Spain. PBMCs, B-cell-depleted T cells, or T cells provided the cDNA or gDNA that made up the material.

Methods used by the authors: From reference gene primer amplification, estimates of nucleated cell counts were derived. Produced via immunoSEQ multiplex PCR; TCRdb's table is partial and in-frame only. V, J and clone size are those of that table, while D and trimming were read from the DNA. The data show about 86,000 clones, more than 75% seen once. The CDR3 consists of 15 residues. CDR1 is LGHNA, CDR2 YNFKEQ, per germline. Trimming left V 3 bases short and J 3 bases short, with 15 bases between. This TCR came from a woman older than 75 with acute or convalescent COVID-19. The sequenced sample consisted of peripheral blood. The chain employs TRBV4-2 and TRBJ2-7; D may be TRBD1 (6 bases). Here the CDR3 reads CASSQITRGDYEQYF. Written as DNA, the CDR3 is TGTGCCAGCAGCCAGATCACCAGGGGAGACTACGAGCAGTACTTC.